Reported below is one TCR beta chain. This clone was observed a handful of times. Its cognate antigen has yet to be identified. No qualities accompany the bases; no much larger clone lies one base away. The germline V gene sets CDR1 to MRHNA and CDR2 to SNTAGT. The CDR3 runs 13 residues from the cysteine to the phenylalanine. Just CDR3 DNA is preserved here, 39 bases in frame from base 1. V is reduced by 2 bases and J by 1 base, leaving a spacing of 2 bases between them. The CDR3 regions of human TCRbeta chains were subjected to immunosequencing. As for the original processing: Repertoire TCRs were checked for matches against a reference library of SARS-CoV-2-specific TCRs that had been generated using the MIRA antigen-specificity platform. Breadth was defined as the fraction of unique TCRs that were SARS-CoV-2-associated. Depth was defined as the fraction of total T cells that were SARS-CoV-2-associated. Using the MIRA data, each spike-specific TCR was mapped to the spike region that the TCR reacts to and placed in a CD4 or CD8 class. Log10-transformed breadth and depth values were compared by one-way ANOVA with Sidak's multiple comparisons tests. TCRdb re-hosts the immuneACCESS table, in-frame sequences only. Its copies lack some clones; in the studies checked, an unresolved V gene accounts for under half of them, and the cause for the rest is not known. V, J and clone size reflect that table, while D and trimming were determined from the DNA. This sample holds tens of thousands of clones; approximately 86% were observed only once. The biggest ten clones account for around 15% of the sample.

These data originate in a study of T cell responses to AZD1222 COVID-19 vaccine (dated by TCRdb to 2020 to 2022). Background on the whole study: AZD1222 recipients with second doses at about 4 weeks or about 12 weeks were pooled, because spike-specific TCR depth and breadth did not differ between schedules. Trial participants were enrolled by age into subgroups of 18-55, 56-69 and 70-plus years, and around 150, 28 and 57 TCR-sequenced participants, respectively, were included in these subgroups. A total of just over 230 trial participants underwent TCR sequencing, of whom more than 200 had received two doses of AZD1222 and roughly 26 had received two doses of the MenACWY control vaccine. General study outcomes and caveats: After two AZD1222 doses, spike-specific TCR breadth and depth were significantly higher than at day 0 and than in MenACWY recipients. Reportedly, close to half of the unique spike-specific TCRs recognized epitopes lying outside the regions that are mutated in the B.1.351 and B.1.1.7 variants. Conclusions about previously exposed vaccinees are limited because only six or seven AZD1222 recipients were SARS-CoV-2 seropositive at baseline. CD4 TCRs associated with the vaccine covered the entire spike protein, and the dominant responses were in regions 160-218 and 743-854. The 56-69-year group was small, and its depth increase did not reach significance, likely because of low power. Participants were mostly white British and included more females than males, and it was suggested by the authors that clonal diversity may have been underestimated. Because no day 14 peak-response samples were available, repertoires were characterized only after the peak T cell response.

Reading the label with the study, this specimen's time point is: baseline before first vaccination. The vaccinee samples were drawn from two UK trials, COV001 and COV002, one of which was a single-blind randomized controlled phase 2/3 trial testing AZD1222 (ChAdOx1 nCoV-19) in healthy adults. Trial participant PBMC samples were collected at day 0 and day 28 after the second dose for TCRbeta chain sequencing. This chain joins TRBV6-4 to TRBJ2-2; the D gene lacks a confident call. The clonotype was recovered from an adult in good health. The sequencing used peripheral blood, collected on day 0 of AZD1222 vaccination. Here the CDR3 is given as CASSDRNTGELFF. The bases are TGTGCCAGCAGTGACAGGAACACCGGGGAGCTGTTTTTT.